A single sample is the source of the 8 T cell receptor beta chains below, sequenced in a study of blood T cell repertoires in COVID-19. Method: immunoSEQ multiplex PCR; TCRdb's copy keeps in-frame clones and lacks some. The sample consists of about 150,000 clones, 82% of them appearing once. The sequenced sample consisted of peripheral blood. The receptors stem from a human donor with acute or convalescent COVID-19. The donor label of this sample is uncertain.

This clone was seen only a few times. The V gene is TRBV7-9, the J gene TRBJ1-1, with D possibly TRBD1 on 6 matching bases. CDR1 is SEHNR and CDR2 is FQNEAQ in the germline V gene (reference sequence). V was pared by 10 bases and J by 3 bases, with 18 bases between. The CDR3 sequence is 14 residues long. As DNA, the CDR3 is TGTGCCATCCCCCGGGGGGGCCGGGACACTGAAGCTTTCTTT. Its translation is CAIPRGGRDTEAFF.

The chain employs TRBV27 and TRBJ2-2; 11 nucleotides match TRBD2. Per the germline V gene, CDR1 is MNHEY and CDR2 is SMNVEV (reference sequence). The CDR3 contains 16 residues. Trimming removed 5 bases from V and 7 bases from J; junction bases left unmatched: 9. As DNA, the CDR3 is TGTGCCAGCAGTAGTAGCGGGGGGGCTTTCGGCGGGGAGCTGTTTTTT. This encodes CASSSSGGAFGGELFF.

The rearrangement links TRBV30 to TRBJ1-5, with D unresolved. This CDR3 is built from 13 residues. V lost 5 bases, J lost 6 bases, and 14 bases lay in between. Germline V gene data show CDR1 as GTSNPN and CDR2 as SVGIG (reference sequence). The CDR3 is CAWAAAGVQPQHF. CDR3 DNA: TGTGCCTGGGCTGCGGCCGGGGTTCAGCCCCAGCATTTT. Supplemented by reference TRBV30 and TRBJ1-5, the full variable domain reads SQTIHQWPATLVQPVGSPLSLECTVEGTSNPNLYWYRQAAGRGLQLLFYSVGIGQISSEVPQNLSASRPQDRQFILSSKKLLLSDSGFYLCAWAAAGVQPQHFGDGTRLSIL.

There are a few counts of this clone. This rearrangement joins TRBV15 to TRBJ1-2, with 8 bases lining up with TRBD1. Losses at the gene ends were 4 bases for V and 1 base for J; bases not matched to a gene: 2. The CDR3 has 14 amino acids. Germline V gives CDR1 LNHNV, CDR2 YYDKDF (reference sequence). The CDR3 DNA reads as TGTGCCACCAGCATAGACAGGGGTAACTATGGCTACACCTTC. This translates into CATSIDRGNYGYTF.

The gene calls are TRBV29-1 and TRBJ1-2; D perhaps matches TRBD1 (5 bases). This CDR3 comprises 10 residues. Germline CDR1 SQVTM, CDR2 ANQGSEA. The V end lost 5 bases, the J end lost 7 bases, and 8 bases lay between the germline ends. The CDR3 loop is CSVPRGGYTF. DNA for the CDR3: TGCAGCGTTCCTAGGGGTGGCTACACCTTC.

V is TRBV5-4 and J is TRBJ1-4, with no clear D. In germline, CDR1 is SGHNT, CDR2 YYREEE (reference sequence). Trimming cost V 3 bases and J 10 bases, with 10 bases left between them. This CDR3 has 12 amino acids. The DNA of the CDR3 is TGTGCCAGCAGCTCCGAGGTTGGAAAACTGTTTTTT. It yields the protein CASSSEVGKLFF.

The chain carries TRBV5-4 and TRBJ1-1, with no clear D. V lost 4 bases and J lost 1, with 14 bases in between. CDR1 is SGHNT, CDR2 YYREEE, per germline (reference sequence). This CDR3 is 15 amino acids long. CDR3 DNA: TGTGCCAGCAGCGACAAGCAGCTATCGAACACTGAAGCTTTCTTT. Its translation is CASSDKQLSNTEAFF.

This chain connects TRBV14 to TRBJ2-5; 9 bases align to TRBD1. V shed 6 bases and J 5 bases; nucleotides not matched to a gene: 10. The germline V gene has CDR1 SGHDN and CDR2 FVKESK. The CDR3 consists of 15 residues. CDR3 sequence reads: CASSTITGGRETQYF. CDR3 DNA sequence: TGTGCCAGCAGTACAATTACAGGGGGCAGGGAGACCCAGTACTTC.